The entry below gives a single T cell receptor (beta chain) sequence along with its context. Its antigen is as yet unknown. Assay used: immunoSEQ multiplex PCR; TCRdb lists only in-frame clones, some missing. The sample holds approximately 30,000 clones; about four fifths are singletons and the top ten take more than 1.3%. These data originate in a study of vaccination effects on CD4 cells after COVID-19. This CDR3 spans 14 amino acids. Germline trimming cut 7 bases from V and 8 bases from J; bases unmatched to any gene: 9. Germline lookup yields CDR1 LNHDA and CDR2 SQIVND (reference sequence). Before sequencing, viral peptide pools were used by the ViraFEST assay to expand antigen-specific CD4+ T cells. At the end of approximately 10 days of culture, CD4+ T cells were isolated. Either the mRNA-1273 or the BNT162b2 vaccine was given to participants as two doses.

The sample in question was CD4+ T cells from PBMCs cultured with HCoV-NL63 spike peptides, obtained after COVID-19 vaccination. This receptor was identified in a human donor who received a COVID-19 vaccine. Some clones in this sample may be carry-over from other donors' samples. V gene TRBV19 combines with J gene TRBJ1-4; 8 bases are a match to TRBD1. CDR3 region: CASTGQGFKEKLFF. The CDR3 DNA sequence: TGTGCCAGTACAGGACAGGGCTTCAAGGAAAAACTGTTTTTT. The variable domain in full, completed from reference TRBV19 and TRBJ1-4, reads DGGITQSPKYLFRKEGQNVTLSCEQNLNHDAMYWYRQDPGQGLRLIYYSQIVNDFQKGDIAEGYSVSREKKESFPLTVTSAQKNPTAFYLCASTGQGFKEKLFFGSGTQLSVL.